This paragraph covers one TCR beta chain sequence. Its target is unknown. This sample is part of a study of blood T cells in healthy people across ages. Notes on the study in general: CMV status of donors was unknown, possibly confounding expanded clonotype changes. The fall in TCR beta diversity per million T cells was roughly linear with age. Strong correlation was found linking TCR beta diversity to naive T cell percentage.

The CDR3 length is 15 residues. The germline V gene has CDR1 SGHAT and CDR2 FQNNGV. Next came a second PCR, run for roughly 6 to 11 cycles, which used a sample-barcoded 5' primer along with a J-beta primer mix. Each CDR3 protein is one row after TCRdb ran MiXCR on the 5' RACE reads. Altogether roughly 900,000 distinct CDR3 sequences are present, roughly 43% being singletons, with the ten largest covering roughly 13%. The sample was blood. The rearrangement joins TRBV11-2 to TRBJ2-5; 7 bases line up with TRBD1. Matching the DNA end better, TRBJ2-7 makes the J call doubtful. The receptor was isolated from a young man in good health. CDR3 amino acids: CASSLRGQNNYEQYF. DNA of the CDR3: TGTGCCAGCAGCTTAAGGGGGCAGAATAATTACGAGCAGTACTTC.